The count of the clone carrying this T cell receptor beta chain is one. The CDR3 consists of 15 residues. J gave up 5 bases and V 2 bases, and 9 bases lay outside the gene matches. The germline CDR1 and CDR2 sequences are SGHRS and YFSETQ. This sample was included in a study of blood T cell repertoires in COVID-19. Turning to the study itself: Samples came from the United States, Italy and Spain, spanning acute and convalescent COVID-19.

Recovered status in Cohort 3 required two negative PCRs, clearance, or symptom resolution. Original processing methods: The assay estimated nucleated cells by amplifying reference gene primers. Produced via immunoSEQ multiplex PCR; TCRdb's table is partial and in-frame only. V, J and clone size are taken as reported in that table, and D and trimming were inferred from the DNA itself. The top ten hold around 4% of the sample, which has just over 300,000 clones, 70% to 90% seen once. This chain joins TRBV5-1 and TRBJ2-7; 8 bases are shared with TRBD2. The sequence derives from a man aged 30-40 years who had recovered from COVID-19. Sequencing was performed on PBMCs or T cells enriched from blood (not recorded which). CDR3: CASSFLTGGPNEQYF. DNA of the CDR3: TGCGCCAGCAGCTTTCTGACGGGAGGGCCCAACGAGCAGTACTTC.